The 11 T cell receptor beta chains given below trace back to one sample, sequenced in a study of blood T cell repertoires in COVID-19. Profiling relied on immunoSEQ multiplex PCR, and the TCRdb table lists in-frame clones only, not all of them. The profile shows over 150,000 clones, about 86% of them singletons. Sequencing input: peripheral blood. The origin of the receptors is an older woman with acute or convalescent COVID-19.

The chain has TRBV28 and TRBJ1-2; 7 nucleotides match TRBD1. Germline V CDR1 and CDR2: MDHEN, SYDVKM. After removal of 5 bases from V and 3 bases from J, the junction contained 6 bases not matched to a gene. The CDR3 has 14 residues. CDR3 nucleotides: TGTGCCAGCAGTAAAGGACAGGCCGACTATGGCTACACCTTC. Protein sequence: CASSKGQADYGYTF.

This rearrangement joins TRBV6-5 to TRBJ1-1; tentatively, D is TRBD1 (5 bases). Trimming shortened V by 6 bases and J by 8 bases, and 16 bases separated the two germline ends. Germline V gene sequence: CDR1 MNHEY, CDR2 SVGAGI. There are 13 residues in the CDR3. CDR3 loop: CASSLNKNREAFF. The CDR3 coding sequence is TGTGCCAGCAGCCTAAATAAAAACAGGGAAGCTTTCTTT.

CDR3 DNA: TGTGCCAGCAGCCAGAGCGGGGTCACAGATACGCAGTATTTT. This codes for CASSQSGVTDTQYF. This chain uses TRBV27 with TRBJ2-3; 7 bases line up with TRBD2. Trimming took 6 bases from V and 2 from J; bases not matched to a gene: 5. This CDR3 spans 14 amino acids. CDR1 MNHEY and CDR2 SMNVEV come from the germline V gene (reference sequence).

The chain uses TRBV21-1 and TRBJ2-7; the table's D call, TRBD1, has no DNA check behind it. TRBV21-1 is termed a pseudogene. This CDR3 is 14 amino acids long. CDR3: CATPAGVCCYEQYF. CDR3 in DNA: TGTGCCACCCCGGCAGGTGTATGTTGCTACGAGCAGTACTTC.

V gene TRBV10-3 combines with J gene TRBJ1-6; D not resolved. Trimming pared 2 bases from V and 8 bases from J, leaving 10 bases between. Germline CDR1 and CDR2: ENHRY and SYGVKD. The CDR3 has 14 residues. CDR3 region: CAISEDVGDSPLHF. The DNA for the CDR3 is TGTGCCATCAGTGAGGACGTCGGGGATTCACCCCTCCACTTT.

The rearrangement joins TRBV27 to TRBJ1-2; 7 nucleotides align to TRBD1. From germline, CDR1 is MNHEY and CDR2 SMNVEV (reference sequence). V was pared by 6 bases and J by 0 bases, with 7 bases of the junction left unmatched. The length of the CDR3 is 15 residues. CDR3 residues: CASRYGTVPNYGYTF. The CDR3 DNA sequence: TGTGCCAGCAGATACGGGACAGTACCTAACTATGGCTACACCTTC.

The J gene is TRBJ2-7, the V gene TRBV27, with D hard to call. V shed 7 bases and J shed 7 bases, with 14 bases lying between them. Per the germline V gene, CDR1 is MNHEY and CDR2 is SMNVEV (reference sequence). The CDR3 is 12 amino acids. This chain's CDR3 is CASISLTREQYV. CDR3 DNA: TGTGCCAGCATATCGCTAACTCGGGAGCAGTACGTC.

The count of this clone is one. The chain couples TRBV13 to TRBJ1-4; D might be TRBD1 (6 bases). V was clipped by 3 bases and J by 5 bases, with 13 bases between them. The germline V gene has CDR1 PRHDT and CDR2 FYEKMQ (reference sequence). The CDR3 length is 15 residues. CDR3 sequence: CASSLRGTNNEKLFF. DNA for the CDR3: TGTGCCAGCAGCTTGAGGGGGACGAACAATGAAAAACTGTTTTTT.

The chain joins TRBV7-9 to TRBJ2-7; a possible D gene is TRBD2 (7 bases). The CDR3 is 15 residues long. Trimming shortened V by 5 bases and J by 2 bases, and 16 bases separated the two germline ends. Germline CDR1 reads SEHNR; CDR2 reads FQNEAQ (reference sequence). DNA for the CDR3: TGTGCCAGCAGCCCCCTAGGGGGGGGGACCTACGAGCAGTACTTC. Protein: CASSPLGGGTYEQYF.

The genes are TRBV19 and TRBJ1-3; the D gene is possibly TRBD1 (5 bases). CDR1 and CDR2 from the germline V gene are LNHDA and SQIVND (reference sequence). The V end was cut by 2 bases, the J end by 2 bases, with 13 bases between. The CDR3 has 16 amino acids. The CDR3 spells CASSITLGGAGNTIYF. As DNA, the CDR3 is TGTGCCAGTAGTATAACCCTGGGAGGGGCTGGAAACACCATATATTTT.

The chain uses TRBV10-3 and TRBJ1-2; TRBD1 is a possible D gene (5 bases). Germline V gives CDR1 ENHRY, CDR2 SYGVKD. The CDR3 is 14 residues long. V was clipped by 6 bases and J by 4 bases, with 15 bases between them. The CDR3 here is CAISGWGRTYGYTF. CDR3 bases: TGTGCCATCAGCGGCTGGGGCAGAACCTATGGCTACACCTTC.